These 18 T cell receptor beta chains share one sample of origin, sequenced in a study of T-cell memory formation after mild COVID-19. TCRdb re-analysed the 5' RACE reads in MiXCR, keeping a single row per CDR3 protein. Of 98,000 or so distinct CDR3 sequences in the sample, about 18% were seen once. Sequences were obtained from PBMCs or a T cell subset sorted from them (not recorded which). Source of these receptors: a man aged 18 to 30 who had mild COVID-19 (a few samples of this study predate the infection). Cell type and time point are not known.

This clonotype was detected only a few times. The chain employs TRBV20-1 and TRBJ2-3, with 12 positions matching TRBD2. In germline, CDR1 is DFQATT, CDR2 SNEGSKA (reference sequence). V lost 0 bases and J lost 2; bases outside the gene matches: 12. The CDR3 length is 19 residues. CDR3 protein: CSARDHGYGLAGPTDTQYF. In nucleotides, the CDR3 is TGCAGTGCTAGAGATCACGGGTATGGACTAGCGGGGCCCACAGATACGCAGTATTTT.

V usage is TRBV5-1 and J usage is TRBJ1-4; no clear D gene. The length of the CDR3 is 14 residues. Per the germline V gene, CDR1 is SGHRS and CDR2 is YFSETQ. Trimming removed 4 bases from V and 5 bases from J, with 12 bases in between. The CDR3 nucleotides read TGCGCCAGCAGCACGGGCAGAGGAAATGAAAAACTGTTTTTT. Protein product: CASSTGRGNEKLFF.

The CDR3 is CASSLRVQGSLSGKAYEQYF. CDR3 nucleotides: TGTGCCAGCAGTTTAAGGGTTCAGGGGTCCCTAAGTGGGAAAGCCTACGAGCAGTACTTC. The J gene is TRBJ2-7, the V gene TRBV12-3 or TRBV12-4, with D perhaps matching TRBD1 (6 bases). Trimming cost V 2 bases and J 2 bases, with 28 bases left between them. This CDR3 has 20 amino acids.

This clonotype showed up many times. The V call is TRBV7-2, the J call TRBJ2-2; D may be TRBD1 or TRBD2 (5 bases each). Germline assignment: CDR1 SGHTA and CDR2 FQGNSA. The CDR3 covers 14 residues. Trimming removed 6 bases at V and 1 base at J, with 9 bases between. The CDR3 spells CASRGTGNTGELFF. CDR3 nucleotides: TGTGCCAGCAGGGGGACGGGGAACACCGGGGAGCTGTTTTTT.

This chain joins TRBV5-4 and TRBJ2-3, with 9 bases fitting TRBD2. The V segment lost 2 bases and the J segment 4 bases; nucleotides outside the gene matches: 8. The germline V gene encodes CDR1 SGHNT and CDR2 YYREEE (reference sequence). The CDR3 totals 16 residues. CDR3 nucleotide sequence: TGTGCCAGCAGCTTCGCTAGCGGGGTGGGCGCAGATACGCAGTATTTT. It yields the protein CASSFASGVGADTQYF. Full variable domain (missing parts from reference TRBV5-4 and TRBJ2-3): ETGVTQSPTHLIKTRGQQVTLRCSSQSGHNTVSWYQQALGQGPQFIFQYYREEENGRGNFPPRFSGLQFPNYSSELNVNALELDDSALYLCASSFASGVGADTQYFGPGTRLTVL.

This clonotype was detected ten times or more. This chain links TRBV5-1 with TRBJ2-7; D is possibly TRBD1 (6 bases). Germline CDR1 is SGHRS and CDR2 is YFSETQ. With 4 bases removed from V and 2 bases from J, the gap between germline ends came to 13 bases. This CDR3 is 14 amino acids long. CDR3 DNA: TGCGCCAGCAGCCCAGGGGCCCCCCCCTACGAGCAGTACTTC. Translation: CASSPGAPPYEQYF.

To note about this clonotype: One end of the junction varies from germline; a read error may be responsible. The chain uses TRBV12-3 or TRBV12-4 and TRBJ2-2, with TRBD2 identical over 7 bases. The CDR3 is 16 residues long. The CDR3 protein is CASSLRDYLYTGEMFF. The CDR3 coding sequence is TGTGCCAGCAGTCTCCGGGACTATCTTTACACCGGGGAGATGTTTTTT.

This clonotype was seen once. V and J are TRBV28 and TRBJ2-5; maybe TRBD2 (5 bases). V dropped 6 bases and J dropped 11 bases, with 16 bases sitting between them. CDR1 is MDHEN, CDR2 SYDVKM, per germline. The CDR3 spans 12 residues. CDR3 DNA sequence: TGTGCCAGCAGCGAGGGAGTTACGGTTCAGTACTTC. This codes for CASSEGVTVQYF.

The genes are TRBV2 and TRBJ2-5; no clear D. Trimming left V 6 bases short and J 2 bases short, with 13 bases between. Germline V lookup: CDR1 SNHLY, CDR2 FYNNEI. The CDR3 has 14 amino acids. The CDR3: CASRVTYSQETQYF. CDR3 DNA: TGTGCCAGCAGAGTCACCTACAGTCAAGAGACCCAGTACTTC.

This clonotype has only a few counts. This chain connects TRBV7-9 to TRBJ1-5, with a tentative D call TRBD1 (6 bases). Trimming removed 5 bases at V and 0 bases at J, with 8 bases between. Germline V CDR1 and CDR2: SEHNR, FQNEAQ (reference sequence). The CDR3 is 14 amino acids. CDR3 coding DNA: TGTGCCAGCAGCCGGGACATTAGCAATCAGCCCCAGCATTTT. This gives the protein CASSRDISNQPQHF.

The chain carries TRBV28 and TRBJ2-5, with 10 bases aligning to TRBD2. J was trimmed by 1 base and V by 6 bases; bases with no gene match: 5. Germline CDR1 and CDR2: MDHEN and SYDVKM. The CDR3 contains 15 residues. CDR3 in amino acids: CASRASGGSQETQYF. The DNA of the CDR3 is TGTGCCAGCAGGGCTAGCGGGGGCTCCCAAGAGACCCAGTACTTC.

The chain combines TRBV5-1 with TRBJ2-7, with 8 positions matching TRBD1. V was clipped by 4 bases and J by 8 bases; unmatched bases: 8. The CDR3 length is 13 residues. CDR1 and CDR2 from the germline V gene are SGHRS and YFSETQ. The DNA of the CDR3 is TGCGCCAGCAGCCGGACAGGGTTGATAAAGCAGTACGTC. Protein sequence: CASSRTGLIKQYV.

This clonotype was seen a handful of times. This chain uses TRBV5-6 with TRBJ1-6; the D gene is possibly TRBD1 (5 bases). CDR1 and CDR2 from the germline V gene are SGHDT and YYEEEE. Trimming stripped 7 bases from V and 7 bases from J, with 12 bases between. CDR3 length equals 13 residues. The CDR3 is CASSLPGNSPLHF. In DNA form, the CDR3 reads TGTGCCAGCTCTCTCCCAGGGAATTCACCCCTCCACTTT.

The V call is TRBV20-1, the J call TRBJ2-3; possibly TRBD2 for D (6 bases). CDR1 is DFQATT and CDR2 is SNEGSKA in the germline V gene (reference sequence). Trimming cost V 3 bases and J 1 base, with 11 bases left between them. The CDR3 has 14 residues. The CDR3 nucleotides are TGCAGTGCTAGTTATAGCGGTCGCACAGATACGCAGTATTTT. Translating it yields CSASYSGRTDTQYF.

The genes are TRBV11-1 and TRBJ2-1; D call uncertain. Trimming pared 7 bases from V and 5 bases from J, leaving 21 bases between. The CDR3 has 16 residues. Germline values: CDR1 SGHAT, CDR2 FQDESV (reference sequence). CDR3 sequence (DNA): TGTGCCAGCAACCCCTGGGGTGCAGCCGCAGACAATGAGCAGTTCTTC. It yields the protein CASNPWGAAADNEQFF.

This clonotype occurred a few times. J is TRBJ2-5 and V is TRBV6-2 or TRBV6-3; 8 positions match TRBD2. Germline CDR1 and CDR2: MNHEY and SVGEGT. V was clipped by 4 bases and J by 1 base; unmatched bases: 2. The CDR3 consists of 14 residues. CDR3: CASSSAGGQETQYF. CDR3 coding DNA: TGTGCCAGCAGTTCGGCGGGGGGCCAAGAGACCCAGTACTTC.

This clonotype was counted at least ten times. The gene calls are TRBV20-1 and TRBJ2-1, with 7 bases aligning to TRBD2. The V gene's germline CDR1 is DFQATT and CDR2 SNEGSKA (reference sequence). The CDR3 length is 15 residues. Trimming at V came to 5 bases and at J to 8 bases, leaving 15 bases not matched to a gene. The chain's CDR3 is CSAGPSGRGGDEQFF. As DNA, the CDR3 is TGCAGTGCTGGCCCTAGCGGCCGGGGAGGGGATGAGCAGTTCTTC.

This clonotype showed up just a few times. V gene TRBV9 combines with J gene TRBJ2-1, with TRBD2 identical over 10 bases. Germline CDR1 SGDLS, CDR2 YYNGEE. The junction had 3 bases not matched to a gene; V was cut back by 3 bases and J by 0 bases. The CDR3 loop spans 16 amino acids. In nucleotides, the CDR3 is TGTGCCAGCAGCGAACTAGCGGGGAGCTCCTACAATGAGCAGTTCTTC. Its translation: CASSELAGSSYNEQFF. Drawing the rest from reference TRBV9 and TRBJ2-1, the complete variable domain is DSGVTQTPKHLITATGQRVTLRCSPRSGDLSVYWYQQSLDQGLQFLIQYYNGEERAKGNILERFSAQQFPDLHSELNLSSLELGDSALYFCASSELAGSSYNEQFFGPGTRLTVL.